Sequencing of this T cell receptor beta chain was carried out in a study of T cells in Graves' hyperthyroidism and ophthalmopathy. Newly diagnosed hyperthyroidism patients aged 18 to 65 years had disease lasting under 2 months. First hyperthyroidism diagnosis is when the blood sample was obtained, before any ophthalmopathy symptoms. In its sample, this clonotype was seen many times. Using RNA transcripts as the source, TCR beta CDR3 regions were amplified. The HTBI primer set drove a first-round RT-PCR of the TCR CDR3. TCRdb re-analysed the multiplex PCR reads in MiXCR, keeping a single row per CDR3 protein. The sample yields some 600,000 distinct CDR3 sequences, 14% seen once. This CDR3 region has 11 residues. Germline V CDR1 and CDR2: DFQATT, SNEGSKA (reference sequence). V was clipped by 7 bases and J by 9 bases, with 13 bases between them.

What was sequenced was blood. This clonotype was sampled from a woman aged 25 to 39 with Graves' hyperthyroidism that later progressed to Graves' ophthalmopathy. The rearrangement joins TRBV20-1 to TRBJ2-1; D is possibly TRBD2 (5 bases). The CDR3 is CSVTWEREQFF. The CDR3 nucleotides are TGCAGTGTTACATGGGAGCGTGAGCAGTTCTTC.